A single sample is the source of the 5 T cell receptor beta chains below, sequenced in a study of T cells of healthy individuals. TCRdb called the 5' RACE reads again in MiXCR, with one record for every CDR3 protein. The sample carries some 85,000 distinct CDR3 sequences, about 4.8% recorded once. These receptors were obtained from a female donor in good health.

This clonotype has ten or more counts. CDR3 nucleotides: TGTGCCAGCAGCTTGGATGGGCCCCACTATGGCTACACCTTC. Amino acids: CASSLDGPHYGYTF. This chain connects TRBV7-9 to TRBJ1-2; the D is unclear. The V end lost 3 bases, the J end lost 3 bases, and 11 bases lay between the germline ends. In germline, CDR1 is SEHNR, CDR2 FQNEAQ (reference sequence). This CDR3 spans 14 amino acids.

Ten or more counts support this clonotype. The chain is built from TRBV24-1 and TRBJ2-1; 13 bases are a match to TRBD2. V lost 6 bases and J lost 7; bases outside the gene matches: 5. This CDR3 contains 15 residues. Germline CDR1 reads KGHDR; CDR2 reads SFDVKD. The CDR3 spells CATSQTTSGGNEQFF. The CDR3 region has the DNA TGTGCCACCAGTCAGACGACTAGCGGGGGGAATGAGCAGTTCTTC.

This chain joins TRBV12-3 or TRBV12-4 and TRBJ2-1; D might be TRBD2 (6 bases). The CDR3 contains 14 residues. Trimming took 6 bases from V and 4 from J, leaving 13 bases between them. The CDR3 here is CASSLQEGYNEQFF. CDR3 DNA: TGTGCCAGCAGCCTACAGGAGGGGTACAATGAGCAGTTCTTC.

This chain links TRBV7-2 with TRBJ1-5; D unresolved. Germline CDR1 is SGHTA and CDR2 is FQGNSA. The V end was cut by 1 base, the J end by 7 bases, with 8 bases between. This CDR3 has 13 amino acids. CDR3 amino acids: CASSLDGGQPQHF. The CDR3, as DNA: TGTGCCAGCAGCTTAGATGGAGGGCAGCCCCAGCATTTT.

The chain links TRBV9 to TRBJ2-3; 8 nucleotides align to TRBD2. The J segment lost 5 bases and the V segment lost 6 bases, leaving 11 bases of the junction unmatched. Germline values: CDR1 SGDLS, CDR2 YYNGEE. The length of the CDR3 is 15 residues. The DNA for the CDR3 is TGTGCCAGCACGGGGGGGGAGATGTCCGGAGATACGCAGTATTTT. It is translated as CASTGGEMSGDTQYF.